The 20 T cell receptor beta chains in this list originate from one sample, sequenced in a study of blood T cell repertoires in COVID-19. Data came from immunoSEQ multiplex PCR; TCRdb stores just in-frame clones and leaves some out. The sample carries about 200,000 clones, around four fifths recorded once. The sequenced material came from PBMCs or T cells enriched from blood (not recorded which). These receptors were obtained from a man aged 40-50 years who had recovered from COVID-19.

The rearrangement uses TRBV9 and TRBJ2-5; D is unresolved. The CDR3 consists of 13 residues. Trimming stripped 0 bases from V and 5 bases from J, with 8 bases between. Germline V CDR1 and CDR2: SGDLS, YYNGEE. This chain's CDR3 is CASSVGPSETQYF. CDR3 bases: TGTGCCAGCAGCGTAGGGCCCTCGGAGACCCAGTACTTC.

The gene calls are TRBV5-6 and TRBJ2-7, with 8 bases identical to TRBD2. The germline CDR1 and CDR2 sequences are SGHDT and YYEEEE. With 4 bases clipped from V and 8 bases from J, the junction kept 8 bases outside the gene matches. The CDR3 consists of 13 residues. The CDR3 sequence: CASSPDAGGKQYF. CDR3 nucleotides: TGTGCCAGCAGCCCCGACGCGGGAGGAAAGCAGTACTTC.

The rearrangement joins TRBV6-2 or TRBV6-3 to TRBJ1-2; 7 bases map to TRBD1. The V segment lost 5 bases and the J segment 10 bases; nucleotides outside the gene matches: 10. CDR1 MNHEY and CDR2 SVGEGT come from the germline V gene. This CDR3 region has 13 residues. CDR3 nucleotide sequence: TGTGCCAGCAGTCGACAGGGAGCTCATTACTACACCTTC. This sequence encodes CASSRQGAHYYTF.

The gene calls are TRBV2 and TRBJ1-6; possibly TRBD1 for D (5 bases). Per germline, CDR1 SNHLY and CDR2 FYNNEI. This CDR3 has 12 amino acids. V shed 3 bases and J shed 18 bases, with 15 bases lying between them. The CDR3 region is CASSDVLGAPHF. The CDR3 coding sequence is TGTGCCAGCAGTGACGTTTTAGGGGCCCCCCACTTT.

The chain carries TRBV7-9 and TRBJ2-7; a weak D match, TRBD1 (5 bases). CDR1 SEHNR and CDR2 FQNEAQ come from the germline V gene (reference sequence). Trimming took off 0 bases at V and 7 bases at J, with 13 bases between the two ends. The CDR3 is made up of 14 amino acids. The CDR3 is CASSLAGVLGEQYF. The CDR3 DNA reads as TGTGCCAGCAGCTTAGCAGGGGTCCTGGGGGAGCAGTACTTC. Based on the CDR3 plus reference TRBV7-9 and TRBJ2-7, the full variable domain is DTGVSQNPRHKITKRGQNVTFRCDPISEHNRLYWYRQTLGQGPEFLTYFQNEAQLEKSRLLSDRFSAERPKGSFSTLEIQRTEQGDSAMYLCASSLAGVLGEQYFGPGTRLTVT.

The chain is built from TRBV7-8 and TRBJ2-2; tentatively, D is TRBD2 (7 bases). Germline CDR1 SGHVS, CDR2 FQNEAQ. CDR3 size: 16 residues. V was clipped by 1 base and J by 4 bases, with 13 bases between them. CDR3: CASSLVGEGGTGELFF. Written as DNA, the CDR3 is TGTGCCAGCAGCTTAGTAGGGGAGGGGGGCACCGGGGAGCTGTTTTTT. Full variable domain (missing parts from reference TRBV7-8 and TRBJ2-2): GAGVSQSPRYKVAKRGQDVALRCDPISGHVSLFWYQQALGQGPEFLTYFQNEAQLDKSGLPSDRFFAERPEGSVSTLKIQRTQQEDSAVYLCASSLVGEGGTGELFFGEGSRLTVL.

The V call is TRBV9, the J call TRBJ1-3; weak D call: TRBD1 (6 bases). Trimming cost V 3 bases and J 2 bases, with 12 bases left between them. This CDR3 is built from 15 residues. Germline loops: CDR1 SGDLS, CDR2 YYNGEE. The chain's CDR3 is CASSGQANAGNTIYF. As DNA, the CDR3 is TGTGCCAGCAGCGGACAGGCTAACGCTGGAAACACCATATATTTT.

The chain joins TRBV19 to TRBJ2-7; 10 bases match TRBD1. Germline values: CDR1 LNHDA, CDR2 SQIVND (reference sequence). The V gene end was trimmed by 4 bases and the J gene end by 3 bases; junction bases not matched to a gene: 9. This CDR3 contains 16 residues. CDR3 region: CASSNSWDRGVYEQYF. The CDR3 DNA reads as TGTGCCAGTAGTAACTCTTGGGACAGGGGCGTCTACGAGCAGTACTTC.

The genes are TRBV14 and TRBJ1-6; a weak D match, TRBD1 (5 bases). Trimming removed 3 bases from V and 5 bases from J, with 11 bases in between. The germline gives CDR1 SGHDN, CDR2 FVKESK. This CDR3 spans 15 amino acids. CDR3 residues: CASSQRTTDNSPLHF. CDR3 DNA sequence: TGTGCCAGCAGCCAGAGAACGACAGATAATTCACCCCTCCACTTT. The whole variable domain, remainder taken from reference TRBV14 and TRBJ1-6, is EAGVTQFPSHSVIEKGQTVTLRCDPISGHDNLYWYRRVMGKEIKFLLHFVKESKQDESGMPNNRFLAERTGGTYSTLKVQPAELEDSGVYFCASSQRTTDNSPLHFGNGTRLTVT.

This clone has more than one count but fewer than ten. The rearrangement links TRBV27 to TRBJ2-1, with D perhaps matching TRBD2 (5 bases). Trimming removed 2 bases at V and 0 bases at J, with 8 bases between. The CDR3 runs 15 residues. Germline V gene data show CDR1 as MNHEY and CDR2 as SMNVEV (reference sequence). Written as DNA, the CDR3 is TGTGCCAGCAGTTTACCGCGGGCCTCCTACAATGAGCAGTTCTTC. This translates into CASSLPRASYNEQFF.

In its sample, this clone was seen a few times. This chain connects TRBV7-2 to TRBJ1-5, with 9 bases fitting TRBD1. Germline V gene sequence: CDR1 SGHTA, CDR2 FQGNSA. V lost 3 bases to trimming and J lost 5 bases; unmatched junction nucleotides: 5. There are 15 residues in the CDR3. CDR3 protein: CASSLGTGPYQPQHF. The CDR3 region has the DNA TGTGCCAGCAGCTTGGGGACAGGGCCATATCAGCCCCAGCATTTT.

The chain recombines TRBV5-1 with TRBJ1-5; D possibly corresponds to TRBD1 (6 bases). From germline, CDR1 is SGHRS and CDR2 YFSETQ. The CDR3 is made up of 15 amino acids. Trimming shortened V by 0 bases and J by 5 bases, and 12 bases separated the two germline ends. In DNA form, the CDR3 reads TGCGCCAGCAGCTTGGTTTCAGGGGTGGATCAGCCCCAGCATTTT. Residues: CASSLVSGVDQPQHF.

The gene calls are TRBV5-1 and TRBJ2-5; D uncertain. Germline CDR1 and CDR2: SGHRS and YFSETQ. The CDR3 length is 13 residues. V lost 4 bases to trimming and J lost 5 bases, with 12 bases between them. In DNA, the CDR3 is TGCGCCAGCAGCGAGCCGTCCGAGGAGACCCAGTACTTC. Its protein is CASSEPSEETQYF.

The V call is TRBV11-2, the J call TRBJ1-2; D call uncertain. Germline V gene lookup returns CDR1 SGHAT and CDR2 FQNNGV. This CDR3 is 15 amino acids long. V lost 3 bases to trimming and J lost 2 bases, with 13 bases between them. The CDR3 sequence is CASSFEPDHNYGYTF. The CDR3 bases are TGTGCCAGCAGCTTTGAACCAGATCACAACTATGGCTACACCTTC. Variable domain in full (rest from reference TRBV11-2 and TRBJ1-2): EAGVAQSPRYKIIEKRQSVAFWCNPISGHATLYWYQQILGQGPKLLIQFQNNGVVDDSQLPKDRFSAERLKGVDSTLKIQPAKLEDSAVYLCASSFEPDHNYGYTFGSGTRLTVV.

The gene calls are TRBV18 and TRBJ1-1, with D unresolved. Germline lookup yields CDR1 KGHSH and CDR2 LQKENI. CDR3 size: 13 residues. With 5 bases removed from V and 3 bases from J, the gap between germline ends came to 10 bases. The CDR3 DNA sequence: TGTGCCAGCTCAGCTTCCCGGTACACTGAAGCTTTCTTT. This gives the protein CASSASRYTEAFF.

This clone appeared a few times. The rearrangement uses TRBV7-3 and TRBJ2-3; D is perhaps TRBD1 (5 bases). Trimming took 2 bases from V and 2 from J, leaving 17 bases between them. Germline V gives CDR1 SGHTA, CDR2 FQGTGA. This CDR3 has 17 residues. The CDR3 region has the DNA TGTGCCAGCAGCTTAGAAGGGGCAAGCCTCCCCACAGATACGCAGTATTTT. The encoded protein is CASSLEGASLPTDTQYF.

The V gene is TRBV4-1, the J gene TRBJ2-1; 10 bases align to TRBD1. Per germline, CDR1 MGHRA and CDR2 YSYEKL. The trim removed 4 bases at V and 7 bases at J, leaving 1 base unmatched. The CDR3 loop spans 13 amino acids. CDR3: CASSPDRGNEQFF. In nucleotides, the CDR3 is TGCGCCAGCAGCCCGGACAGGGGGAATGAGCAGTTCTTC.

The chain uses TRBV7-9 and TRBJ2-5; TRBD1 might be the D (5 bases). The ends were cut back, 7 bases at V and 2 bases at J, with 20 bases in the middle. Looked up from germline, CDR1 is SEHNR and CDR2 is FQNEAQ (reference sequence). The CDR3 contains 16 residues. CDR3 bases: TGTGCCAGCAATTTCCGGGCCCTAGGGGCTCAAGAGACCCAGTACTTC. Protein: CASNFRALGAQETQYF. The variable domain in full, with the rest retrieved from reference TRBV7-9 and TRBJ2-5, is DTGVSQNPRHKITKRGQNVTFRCDPISEHNRLYWYRQTLGQGPEFLTYFQNEAQLEKSRLLSDRFSAERPKGSFSTLEIQRTEQGDSAMYLCASNFRALGAQETQYFGPGTRLLVL.

The chain combines TRBV30 with TRBJ1-2; possibly TRBD1 for D (6 bases). Trimming pared 4 bases from V and 5 bases from J, leaving 11 bases between. CDR3 length: 12 amino acids. Germline CDR1 is GTSNPN and CDR2 is SVGIG (reference sequence). CDR3 bases: TGTGCCTGGATCGAGGGGGGGTATGGCTACACCTTC. Translating it yields CAWIEGGYGYTF.

The gene calls are TRBV19 and TRBJ2-4; weak D call: TRBD1 (6 bases). The CDR3 is 15 residues long. CDR1 is LNHDA and CDR2 is SQIVND in the germline V gene (reference sequence). The ends were cut back, 5 bases at V and 0 bases at J, with 11 bases in the middle. The CDR3 is CASSAGVIAKNIQYF. For the CDR3, the DNA is TGTGCCAGTAGTGCAGGGGTTATAGCCAAAAACATTCAGTACTTC. Combining the CDR3 with reference TRBV19 and TRBJ2-4 gives the whole variable domain DGGITQSPKYLFRKEGQNVTLSCEQNLNHDAMYWYRQDPGQGLRLIYYSQIVNDFQKGDIAEGYSVSREKKESFPLTVTSAQKNPTAFYLCASSAGVIAKNIQYFGAGTRLSVL.